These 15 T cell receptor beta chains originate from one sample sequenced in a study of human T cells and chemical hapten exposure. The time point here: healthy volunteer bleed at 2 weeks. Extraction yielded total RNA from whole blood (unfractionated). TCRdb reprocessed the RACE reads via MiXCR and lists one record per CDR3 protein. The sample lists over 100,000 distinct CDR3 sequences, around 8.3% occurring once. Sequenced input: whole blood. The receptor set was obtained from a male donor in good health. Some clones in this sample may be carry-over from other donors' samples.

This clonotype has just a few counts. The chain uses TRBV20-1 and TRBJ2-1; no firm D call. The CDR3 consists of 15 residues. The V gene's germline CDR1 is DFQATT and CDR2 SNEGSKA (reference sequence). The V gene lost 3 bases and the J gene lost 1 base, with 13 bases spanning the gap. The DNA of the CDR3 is TGCAGTGCTAGTCTCGGGTTTGGGTCCTACAATGAGCAGTTCTTC. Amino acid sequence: CSASLGFGSYNEQFF.

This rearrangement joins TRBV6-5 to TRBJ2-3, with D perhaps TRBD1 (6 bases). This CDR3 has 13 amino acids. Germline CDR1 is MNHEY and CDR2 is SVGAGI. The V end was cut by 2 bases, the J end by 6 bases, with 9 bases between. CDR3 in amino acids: CASSYRGSDTQYF. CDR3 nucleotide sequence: TGTGCCAGCAGTTACAGGGGGAGCGATACGCAGTATTTT.

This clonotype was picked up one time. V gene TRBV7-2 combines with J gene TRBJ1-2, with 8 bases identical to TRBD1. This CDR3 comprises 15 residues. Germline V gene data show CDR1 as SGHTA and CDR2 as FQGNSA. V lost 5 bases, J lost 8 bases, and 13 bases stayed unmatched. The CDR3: CASSVGQGGGEGYTF. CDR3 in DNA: TGTGCCAGCAGCGTCGGACAGGGAGGGGGGGAGGGCTACACCTTC. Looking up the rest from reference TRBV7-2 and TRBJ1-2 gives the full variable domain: GAGVSQSPSNKVTEKGKDVELRCDPISGHTALYWYRQSLGQGLEFLIYFQGNSAPDKSGLPSDRFSAERTGGSVSTLTIQRTQQEDSAVYLCASSVGQGGGEGYTFGSGTRLTVV.

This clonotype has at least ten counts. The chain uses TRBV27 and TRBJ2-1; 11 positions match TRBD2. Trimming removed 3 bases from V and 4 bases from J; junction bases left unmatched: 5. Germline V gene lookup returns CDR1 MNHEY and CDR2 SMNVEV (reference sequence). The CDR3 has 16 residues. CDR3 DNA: TGTGCCAGCAGTTTGGTAGCGGGAGGGTCGTACAATGAGCAGTTCTTC. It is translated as CASSLVAGGSYNEQFF.

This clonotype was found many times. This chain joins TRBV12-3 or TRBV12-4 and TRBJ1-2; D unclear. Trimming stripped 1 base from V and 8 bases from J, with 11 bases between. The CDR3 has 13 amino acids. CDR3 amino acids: CASSLVGLGGYTF. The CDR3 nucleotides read TGTGCCAGCAGTTTAGTCGGATTGGGGGGCTACACCTTC.

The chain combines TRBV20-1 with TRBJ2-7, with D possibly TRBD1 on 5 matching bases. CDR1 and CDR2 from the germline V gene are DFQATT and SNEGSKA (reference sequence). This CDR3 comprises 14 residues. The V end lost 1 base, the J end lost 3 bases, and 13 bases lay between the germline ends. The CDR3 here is CSARVVGPGYEQYF. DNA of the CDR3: TGCAGTGCTAGAGTGGTGGGGCCGGGCTACGAGCAGTACTTC.

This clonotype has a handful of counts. CDR3 region: CASMGQGSTGELFF. Here the CDR3 DNA reads TGTGCCAGTATGGGACAGGGCTCCACCGGGGAGCTGTTTTTT. The chain has TRBV28 and TRBJ2-2, with 9 bases identical to TRBD1. CDR3 length equals 14 residues. V shed 9 bases and J 4 bases; nucleotides not matched to a gene: 6. Germline values: CDR1 MDHEN, CDR2 SYDVKM.

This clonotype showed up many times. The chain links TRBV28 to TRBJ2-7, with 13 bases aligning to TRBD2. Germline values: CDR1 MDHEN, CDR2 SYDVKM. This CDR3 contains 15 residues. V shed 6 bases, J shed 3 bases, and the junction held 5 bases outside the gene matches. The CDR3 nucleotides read TGTGCCAGCAGCCCGGGACTAGCGGGACTCTACGAGCAGTACTTC. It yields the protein CASSPGLAGLYEQYF.

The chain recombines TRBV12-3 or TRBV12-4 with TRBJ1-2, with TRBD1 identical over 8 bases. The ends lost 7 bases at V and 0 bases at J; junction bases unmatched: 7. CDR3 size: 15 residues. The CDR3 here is CASTPRTGSNYGYTF. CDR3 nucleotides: TGTGCCAGCACCCCACGGACAGGGTCTAACTATGGCTACACCTTC.

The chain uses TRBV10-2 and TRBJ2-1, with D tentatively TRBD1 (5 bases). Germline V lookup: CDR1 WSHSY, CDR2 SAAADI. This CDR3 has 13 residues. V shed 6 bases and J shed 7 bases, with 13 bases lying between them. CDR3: CASRTVPPNEQFF. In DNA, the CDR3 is TGCGCCAGCAGGACAGTACCCCCTAATGAGCAGTTCTTC.

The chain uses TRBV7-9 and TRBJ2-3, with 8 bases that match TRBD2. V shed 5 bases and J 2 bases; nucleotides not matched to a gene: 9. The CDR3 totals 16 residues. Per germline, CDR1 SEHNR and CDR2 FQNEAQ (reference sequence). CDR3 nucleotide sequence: TGTGCCAGCAGCGCCGGACTAGCAGGCAACACAGATACGCAGTATTTT. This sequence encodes CASSAGLAGNTDTQYF.

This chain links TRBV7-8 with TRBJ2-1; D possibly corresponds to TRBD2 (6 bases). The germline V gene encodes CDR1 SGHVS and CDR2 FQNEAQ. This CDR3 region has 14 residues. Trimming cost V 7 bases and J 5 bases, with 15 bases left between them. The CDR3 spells CASNKVAADNEQFF. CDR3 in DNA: TGTGCCAGCAACAAGGTAGCGGCAGACAATGAGCAGTTCTTC.

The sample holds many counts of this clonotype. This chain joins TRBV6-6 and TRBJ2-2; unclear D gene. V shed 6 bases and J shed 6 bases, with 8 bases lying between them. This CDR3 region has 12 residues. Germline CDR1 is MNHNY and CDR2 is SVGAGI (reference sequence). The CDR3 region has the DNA TGTGCCAGCAGCCGCGACCCCGGGGAGCTGTTTTTT. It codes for CASSRDPGELFF.

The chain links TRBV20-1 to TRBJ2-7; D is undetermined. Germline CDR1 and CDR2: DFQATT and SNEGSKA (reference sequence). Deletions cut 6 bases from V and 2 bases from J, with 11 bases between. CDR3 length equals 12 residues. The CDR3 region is CSARTDAYEQYF. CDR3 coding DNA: TGCAGTGCCCGGACCGACGCCTACGAGCAGTACTTC.

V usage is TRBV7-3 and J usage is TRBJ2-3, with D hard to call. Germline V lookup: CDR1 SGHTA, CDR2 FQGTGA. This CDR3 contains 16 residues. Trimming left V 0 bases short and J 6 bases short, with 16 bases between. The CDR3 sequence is CASSLTMTPPADTQYF. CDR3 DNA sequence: TGTGCCAGCAGCTTAACGATGACTCCGCCCGCGGATACGCAGTATTTT. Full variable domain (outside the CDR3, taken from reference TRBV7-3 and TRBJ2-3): GAGVSQTPSNKVTEKGKYVELRCDPISGHTALYWYRQSLGQGPEFLIYFQGTGAADDSGLPNDRFFAVRPEGSVSTLKIQRTERGDSAVYLCASSLTMTPPADTQYFGPGTRLTVL.